Presented here are 25 T cell receptor beta chains from one specimen sequenced in a study of vaccination and CD4 T cells after COVID-19. Oncomine TCR Beta short-read sequencing was applied to DNA from cultured CD4+ T cells. MiXCR was run by TCRdb on the PCR reads, yielding one entry per CDR3 protein. The sample holds approximately 19,000 distinct CDR3 sequences, around four fifths seen once. The treatment was: roughly ten-day PBMC culture with coronavirus spike peptide pools or control peptides (ViraFEST assay). The antigens of these receptors remain unknown. This material consisted of CD4+ T cells from blood, cultured in vitro, taken after SARS-CoV-2 vaccination. The receptors stem from a human donor who received a COVID-19 vaccine.

CDR3 nucleotide sequence: TGTGCCAGCAGCTTAGTATTCGGGACAGTTATCGAGACCCAGTACTTC. Its protein is CASSLVFGTVIETQYF. The V gene is TRBV11-3, the J gene TRBJ2-5, with 7 bases fitting TRBD1. Trimming removed 1 base from V and 5 bases from J; junction bases left unmatched: 10. Germline V gene sequence: CDR1 SGHNT, CDR2 YENEEA. The CDR3 consists of 16 residues.

The chain links TRBV5-5 to TRBJ2-5; 12 bases match TRBD2. The CDR3 spans 15 residues. The germline gives CDR1 SGHKS, CDR2 YYEKEE (reference sequence). After removal of 4 bases from V and 5 bases from J, the junction contained 6 bases not matched to a gene. The CDR3 DNA follows: TGTGCCAGCAGCCTCGGACTAGCGGGGTACGAGACCCAGTACTTC. Translated: CASSLGLAGYETQYF.

The CDR3 nucleotides read TGTGCCAGCAGTTACCCTAATTCACCCCTCCACTTT. Amino acid sequence: CASSYPNSPLHF. The genes are TRBV6-5 and TRBJ1-6; D is uncertain. The V gene's germline CDR1 is MNHEY and CDR2 SVGAGI. The germline V and J ends were trimmed by 2 bases and 6 bases, with 2 bases remaining between them. CDR3 size: 12 residues.

CDR3 bases: TGTGCCAGCAGTTACAACGGGGGGGCCGGGGAGACCCAGTACTTC. Protein product: CASSYNGGAGETQYF. The chain carries TRBV6-5 and TRBJ2-5, with 8 bases fitting TRBD2. V trimming: 2 bases; J trimming: 5 bases; junction bases outside the gene matches: 7. The length of the CDR3 is 15 residues. Germline CDR1 and CDR2: MNHEY and SVGAGI.

The V call is TRBV2, the J call TRBJ2-7, with D possibly being TRBD1 (6 bases). This CDR3 region has 14 residues. Between the trimmed V and J ends, which lost 5 bases and 2 bases, there was a span of 13 bases. The V gene's germline CDR1 is SNHLY and CDR2 FYNNEI. This CDR3 is CASSWTVSTYEQYF. In DNA form, the CDR3 reads TGTGCCAGCAGTTGGACAGTATCTACCTACGAGCAGTACTTC.

This clonotype was seen a single time. The chain links TRBV7-2 to TRBJ2-7; 7 nucleotides match TRBD2. V dropped 1 base and J dropped 7; count of bases not matched to a gene: 7. The CDR3 spans 14 residues. Germline CDR1 SGHTA, CDR2 FQGNSA. The CDR3 DNA reads TGTGCCAGCAGCTTAGAGGGGAGGGTTCGAGAGCAGTACTTC. The encoded protein is CASSLEGRVREQYF.

The chain couples TRBV20-1 to TRBJ1-5; tentatively, D is TRBD1 (6 bases). The CDR3 totals 12 residues. V was shortened by 5 bases and J by 7 bases, with 12 bases between the two germline ends. Looked up from germline, CDR1 is DFQATT and CDR2 is SNEGSKA (reference sequence). The DNA for the CDR3 is TGCAGTGCTCGAAGGGGGGAGCAGCCCCAGCATTTT. Residues: CSARRGEQPQHF.

In this sample, this clonotype turned up a few times. The chain is built from TRBV6-1 and TRBJ1-2, with D possibly TRBD1 on 6 matching bases. The CDR3 is 17 residues long. The germline V gene has CDR1 MNHNS and CDR2 SASEGT. Trimming left V 6 bases short and J 0 bases short, with 20 bases between. The CDR3 region has the DNA TGTGCCAGCAGCAAAATACAGGGATCCCGTGCTAACTATGGCTACACCTTC. This encodes CASSKIQGSRANYGYTF.

This chain joins TRBV24-1 and TRBJ2-1; D is unresolved. This CDR3 has 11 residues. Trimming removed 1 base at V and 6 bases at J, with 0 bases between. From germline, CDR1 is KGHDR and CDR2 SFDVKD. Here the CDR3 reads CATSDFNEQFF. As DNA, the CDR3 is TGTGCCACCAGTGATTTCAATGAGCAGTTCTTC.

This chain connects TRBV19 to TRBJ1-4; a possible D gene is TRBD1 (5 bases). The CDR3 contains 15 residues. V lost 6 bases, J lost 8 bases, and 19 bases lay in between. Looked up from germline, CDR1 is LNHDA and CDR2 is SQIVND (reference sequence). The DNA of the CDR3 is TGTGCCAGTAGAATGCCGGGACGGGGAAGGGAAAAACTGTTTTTT. It codes for CASRMPGRGREKLFF.

The CDR3 DNA follows: TGTGCCAGCAGCCATCCTAGGGGGACAGCGTACACAGATACGCAGTATTTT. Translation: CASSHPRGTAYTDTQYF. J is TRBJ2-3 and V is TRBV7-2, with 7 bases aligning to TRBD1. The length of the CDR3 is 17 residues. Germline V CDR1 and CDR2: SGHTA, FQGNSA. Losses at the gene ends were 5 bases for V and 2 bases for J; bases not matched to a gene: 13.

Only a few counts were recorded for this clonotype. The rearrangement links TRBV2 to TRBJ1-6; D perhaps matches TRBD1 (5 bases). Trimming took 4 bases from V and 6 from J, leaving 10 bases between them. The CDR3 has 14 residues. Germline CDR1 and CDR2: SNHLY and FYNNEI. The CDR3 nucleotides are TGTGCCAGCAGTGCGGAACAGGTTAATTCACCCCTCCACTTT. Encoded protein: CASSAEQVNSPLHF.

This clonotype was seen only a few times. This chain links TRBV20-1 with TRBJ1-3; 8 nucleotides align to TRBD1. V gave up 0 bases and J gave up 2 bases; unmatched junction bases: 9. The CDR3 is 17 amino acids. The germline V gene has CDR1 DFQATT and CDR2 SNEGSKA (reference sequence). CDR3 DNA sequence: TGCAGTGCTAGAGACCCAACCGGACAGGGAACTGGAAACACCATATATTTT. It encodes CSARDPTGQGTGNTIYF.

The genes are TRBV11-2 and TRBJ2-3, with TRBD2 identical over 11 bases. V shed 6 bases and J 3 bases; nucleotides not matched to a gene: 2. This CDR3 is built from 14 residues. From germline, CDR1 is SGHAT and CDR2 FQNNGV. CDR3 in DNA: TGTGCCAGCAGGCTAGCGGGGGGTACAGATACGCAGTATTTT. Translation: CASRLAGGTDTQYF.

The CDR3 sequence: CASSLVGDQPQHF. The CDR3 coding sequence is TGTGCCAGCAGCTTAGTGGGGGATCAGCCCCAGCATTTT. J is TRBJ1-5 and V is TRBV7-2; D is possibly TRBD1 (5 bases). V was cut by 1 base and J by 5 bases, with 6 bases left in between. The CDR3 extends over 13 amino acids. Per germline, CDR1 SGHTA and CDR2 FQGNSA.

The CDR3 sequence is CASRATGGGEAFF. DNA of the CDR3: TGTGCCAGCAGAGCGACAGGGGGAGGTGAAGCTTTCTTT. V usage is TRBV11-2 and J usage is TRBJ1-1, with 9 bases identical to TRBD1. The junction had 6 bases not matched to a gene; V was cut back by 6 bases and J by 7 bases. This CDR3 spans 13 amino acids. Germline-derived CDR1 and CDR2 are SGHAT and FQNNGV.

The chain combines TRBV20-1 with TRBJ1-5; 7 bases agree with TRBD1. Germline CDR1 reads DFQATT; CDR2 reads SNEGSKA (reference sequence). The CDR3 spans 13 residues. Trimming took 0 bases from V and 9 from J; bases not matched to a gene: 5. The CDR3 reads CSARDRGGRPQHF. DNA for the CDR3: TGCAGTGCTAGAGACAGGGGGGGACGGCCCCAGCATTTT.

In this sample, this clonotype turned up a few times. V is TRBV7-2 and J is TRBJ1-2; TRBD1 might be the D (5 bases). This CDR3 has 14 residues. The V gene's germline CDR1 is SGHTA and CDR2 FQGNSA. V lost 6 bases, J lost 7 bases, and 18 bases lay in between. Written as DNA, the CDR3 is TGTGCCAGCAGTTATGCGGCAGGGCAGACTGGCTACACCTTC. Amino acids: CASSYAAGQTGYTF.

V and J are TRBV24-1 and TRBJ2-2, with a tentative D call TRBD2 (5 bases). The length of the CDR3 is 15 residues. Deletions cut 5 bases from V and 5 bases from J, with 14 bases between. In germline, CDR1 is KGHDR, CDR2 SFDVKD. In nucleotides, the CDR3 is TGTGCCACCAGTGCGGGGTTGACGTGGACCGGGGAGCTGTTTTTT. It yields the protein CATSAGLTWTGELFF.

The genes are TRBV20-1 and TRBJ1-5, with D possibly being TRBD1 (6 bases). The germline V gene encodes CDR1 DFQATT and CDR2 SNEGSKA (reference sequence). The V end lost 2 bases, the J end lost 3 bases, and 20 bases lay between the germline ends. This CDR3 is 17 amino acids long. In DNA, the CDR3 is TGCAGTGCTAGACCTTACATAACAGGGCGAGTCAATCAGCCCCAGCATTTT. The encoded protein is CSARPYITGRVNQPQHF.

The chain is built from TRBV6-1 and TRBJ1-5; a possible D gene is TRBD1 (6 bases). The CDR3 is made up of 14 amino acids. Trimming stripped 6 bases from V and 5 bases from J, with 14 bases between. From germline, CDR1 is MNHNS and CDR2 SASEGT. CDR3 bases: TGTGCCAGCAGACGGCCAGGGGCACATCAGCCCCAGCATTTT. It is translated as CASRRPGAHQPQHF.

The J gene is TRBJ2-4, the V gene TRBV12-3 or TRBV12-4; TRBD1 might be the D (6 bases). The length of the CDR3 is 14 residues. Trimming shortened V by 8 bases and J by 7 bases, and 18 bases separated the two germline ends. For the CDR3, the DNA is TGTGCCAGCGTGGAACAGGGACGAGCGAACATTCAGTACTTC. It translates to CASVEQGRANIQYF.

The chain recombines TRBV10-3 with TRBJ2-7; D may match TRBD1 or TRBD2 (6 bases each). From germline, CDR1 is ENHRY and CDR2 SYGVKD. CDR3 size: 12 residues. Trimming took off 5 bases at V and 6 bases at J, with 11 bases between the two ends. CDR3 protein: CAISLGGSEQYF. CDR3 in DNA: TGTGCCATCAGTTTGGGGGGCAGCGAGCAGTACTTC.

The V gene is TRBV20-1, the J gene TRBJ1-1; no clear D gene. Trimming stripped 3 bases from V and 5 bases from J, with 10 bases between. The CDR3 sequence is 12 residues long. CDR1 is DFQATT and CDR2 is SNEGSKA in the germline V gene (reference sequence). The CDR3 sequence: CSARGYQTEAFF. Here the CDR3 DNA reads TGCAGTGCTAGGGGGTATCAAACTGAAGCTTTCTTT.

This clonotype was detected a few times. This sequence joins TRBV10-2 and TRBJ2-7; possibly TRBD1 for D (6 bases). V shed 6 bases and J shed 1 base, with 10 bases lying between them. The CDR3 has 13 amino acids. Germline V gives CDR1 WSHSY, CDR2 SAAADI. CDR3 nucleotide sequence: TGCGCCAGCAGGCAGGGGCAATCCTACGAGCAGTACTTC. This codes for CASRQGQSYEQYF.